The rows below give T cell receptor beta chains drawn from one sample of a study of T cells in Graves' hyperthyroidism and ophthalmopathy. TCRdb processed the multiplex PCR reads anew with MiXCR; each CDR3 protein has one entry. The sample carries about 570,000 distinct CDR3 sequences, approximately 15% recorded once. Sequencing was carried out using blood. The source is a woman aged 40-49 years with Graves' hyperthyroidism. The CDR3 runs from the conserved cysteine through the conserved F or W. The D gene is left open where the match is weak. Clone size appears in some rows only: once, few, many, or a class for an expanded clone.

j_call cdr3_length clone_size v_call d_call cdr3_aa cdr3_nt
TRBJ1-1 16 many TRBV18 TRBD1 CASSPPGTGVNTEAFF TGTGCCAGCTCACCACCGGGGACAGGGGTGAACACTGAAGCTTTCTTT
TRBJ1-1 15 many TRBV27 - CASSLLRTVAAEAFF TGTGCCAGCAGTCTCCTAAGGACAGTCGCCGCTGAAGCTTTCTTT
TRBJ1-1 14 - TRBV20-1 - CSARDRSVHTEAFF TGCAGTGCTAGAGATCGGAGTGTACACACTGAAGCTTTCTTT
TRBJ2-7 15 few TRBV13 TRBD2 CASSLGGTSGNEQYF TGTGCCAGCAGCTTAGGTGGGACTAGCGGGAACGAGCAGTACTTC
TRBJ2-5 14 few TRBV7-8 TRBD2 CASSLVVAGETQYF TGTGCCAGCAGCTTAGTAGTAGCGGGAGAGACCCAGTACTTC
TRBJ2-3 13 - TRBV9 TRBD1 CASSVEGTDMQYF TGTGCCAGCAGCGTAGAGGGGACAGATATGCAGTATTTT
TRBJ2-3 16 many TRBV2 TRBD2 CASSPIAGGPADTQYF TGTGCCAGCAGTCCAATAGCGGGAGGGCCCGCAGATACGCAGTATTTT
TRBJ2-3 16 - TRBV3-1 - CASSQETLLGEDTQYF TGTGCCAGCAGCCAAGAGACACTTCTCGGGGAAGATACGCAGTATTTT
TRBJ2-7 17 many TRBV5-1 - CASSPGTVGLASYEQYF TGCGCCAGCAGCCCGGGGACGGTTGGGTTAGCTTCCTACGAGCAGTACTTC
TRBJ2-2 16 many TRBV6-5 TRBD2 CASSYSPSGNTGELFF TGTGCCAGCAGTTACTCTCCTAGCGGGAACACCGGGGAGCTGTTTTTT
TRBJ2-3 16 many TRBV6-5 TRBD2 CASSYVGLAGTDTQYF TGTGCCAGCAGTTACGTGGGACTAGCGGGCACAGATACGCAGTATTTT
TRBJ2-7 16 - TRBV7-9 TRBD2 CASSPPSAGVAYEQYF TGTGCCAGCAGCCCCCCGTCGGCGGGAGTCGCCTACGAGCAGTACTTC
TRBJ2-1 15 many TRBV30 TRBD2 CAWRYAGGRYNEQFF TGTGCCTGGAGATACGCGGGAGGACGATACAATGAGCAGTTCTTC
TRBJ2-7 14 many TRBV11-2 TRBD1 CASSPWTGAYEQYF TGTGCCAGCAGCCCTTGGACAGGGGCTTACGAGCAGTACTTC
TRBJ1-5 16 many TRBV18 - CASSPPGLHSNQPQHF TGTGCCAGCTCGCCACCGGGACTCCATAGCAATCAGCCCCAGCATTTT
TRBJ1-5 16 many TRBV2 TRBD1 CASSEFGRGQGQPQHF TGTGCCAGCAGTGAATTTGGCAGGGGGCAGGGTCAGCCCCAGCATTTT
TRBJ2-3 15 - TRBV5-1 TRBD2 CASSITSGRTDTQYF TGCGCCAGCAGTATAACTAGCGGGAGAACAGATACGCAGTATTTT
TRBJ2-3 16 few TRBV28 TRBD1 CASSHRDRGPTDTQYF TGTGCCAGCAGTCACCGGGACAGGGGCCCCACAGATACGCAGTATTTT
TRBJ2-1 14 - TRBV19 - CASKFNWVGNEQFF TGTGCCAGTAAATTCAACTGGGTGGGCAATGAGCAGTTCTTC
TRBJ2-7 16 many TRBV20-1 - CSAISAGEVHLGEQYF TGCAGTGCTATCTCAGCAGGGGAAGTTCACTTGGGCGAGCAGTACTTC
TRBJ1-1 15 few TRBV9 TRBD1 CASSKPGQGITEAFF TGTGCCAGCAGCAAACCGGGACAGGGGATCACTGAAGCTTTCTTT
TRBJ2-3 13 many TRBV10-3 TRBD2 CAIKREMADTQYF TGTGCCATAAAGCGGGAGATGGCAGATACGCAGTATTTT
TRBJ2-7 17 many TRBV3-1 TRBD2 CASSQGTSGRANYEQYF TGTGCCAGCAGCCAAGGGACTAGCGGGAGGGCAAACTACGAGCAGTACTTC
TRBJ2-3 11 many TRBV20-1 - CSARPTDTQYF TGCAGTGCTCGACCTACAGATACGCAGTATTTT
TRBJ2-7 16 many TRBV20-1 TRBD1 CSATGTGDHHSYEQYF TGCAGTGCGACCGGGACAGGGGACCACCACTCCTACGAGCAGTACTTC
TRBJ2-1 17 many TRBV28 - CASSLGGGMLRYNEQFF TGTGCCAGCAGTTTAGGCGGAGGGATGCTGAGATACAATGAGCAGTTCTTC
TRBJ2-5 12 many TRBV2 - CASMRAGETQYF TGTGCCAGCATGAGAGCGGGAGAGACCCAGTACTTC
TRBJ2-7 14 few TRBV20-1 TRBD1 CSARDARGQLVQYF TGCAGTGCTAGAGATGCGAGGGGACAGCTAGTGCAGTACTTC
TRBJ2-7 14 many TRBV28 TRBD2 CASSFRLAPHEQYF TGTGCCAGCAGTTTCCGACTAGCCCCCCACGAGCAGTACTTC
TRBJ2-2 15 few TRBV5-1 - CASSLSQGVVGELFF TGCGCCAGCAGCTTGTCGCAGGGAGTAGTCGGGGAGCTGTTTTTT
TRBJ2-1 12 many TRBV27 - CASSLYPDEQFF TGTGCCAGCAGTTTATATCCTGATGAGCAGTTCTTC
TRBJ2-5 17 few TRBV24-1 TRBD2 CATSDGQREGRGETQYF TGTGCCACCAGTGATGGCCAGCGGGAGGGCCGGGGAGAGACCCAGTACTTC
TRBJ1-3 16 - TRBV5-1 - CASSPTTQGVGNTIYF TGCGCCAGCAGTCCAACGACTCAGGGAGTAGGAAACACCATATATTTT
TRBJ2-3 17 few TRBV27 TRBD2 CASSWTSGRASTDTQYF TGTGCCAGCAGTTGGACTAGCGGGAGGGCCTCCACAGATACGCAGTATTTT
TRBJ2-3 15 many TRBV9 - CASSVKDTLTDTQYF TGTGCCAGCAGCGTGAAGGACACCCTCACAGATACGCAGTATTTT